Presented here are 31 T cell receptor beta chains from one specimen sequenced in a study of cytomegalovirus exposure and HLA in healthy donors (dated by TCRdb to between 2016 and 2019). The library was prepared using the immunoSEQ multiplex PCR assay. For the multiplex PCR, a mixture combining 60 forward primers for TCR Vbeta segments and 13 reverse primers for TCR Jbeta segments was used. Not all clones reach the TCRdb copy of this immuneACCESS table, which keeps in-frame sequences only. Checked studies attribute under half of the gap to unresolved V genes and leave the rest unexplained. The sample profile shows approximately 42,000 clones; over 70% of them were found once. The ten largest account for 2.7% of the sample. The specimen sequenced was PBMCs. The source is a man in his forties or fifties in good health and CMV-seronegative.

J is TRBJ1-6 and V is TRBV6-1; D remains unclear. This CDR3 contains 15 residues. The germline CDR1 and CDR2 sequences are MNHNS and SASEGT. Trimming left V 6 bases short and J 7 bases short, with 16 bases between. The CDR3 region has the DNA TGTGCCAGCAGCCCCCTCTTGGGAGTGAATTCACCCCTCCACTTT. Encoded protein: CASSPLLGVNSPLHF.

J is TRBJ2-2 and V is TRBV9, with TRBD2 identical over 10 bases. Germline trimming cut 0 bases from V and 1 base from J; bases unmatched to any gene: 3. The length of the CDR3 is 17 residues. The germline CDR1 and CDR2 sequences are SGDLS and YYNGEE. For the CDR3, the DNA is TGTGCCAGCAGCGTAGTACTAGCGGGATTGAACACCGGGGAGCTGTTTTTT. Its protein is CASSVVLAGLNTGELFF.

V gene TRBV5-4 combines with J gene TRBJ2-3; the match to TRBD2 covers 12 bases. Germline CDR1 and CDR2: SGHNT and YYREEE (reference sequence). The CDR3 runs to 15 residues. J lost 7 bases, V lost 6 bases, and 9 bases had no gene match. CDR3 region: CASTEASGGGYTQYF. For the CDR3, the DNA is TGTGCCAGCACCGAGGCTAGCGGGGGGGGATATACGCAGTATTTT.

The chain carries TRBV16 and TRBJ2-5; possibly TRBD1 for D (6 bases). The J call is in doubt because the DNA end fits TRBJ2-7 better. Germline V gene lookup returns CDR1 KGHSY and CDR2 FQNENV. CDR3 length: 19 amino acids. As DNA, the CDR3 is TGTGCCAGCAGCCAAGCGAGGGGGTTCGGAACCTTTTCAAGCTACGAGCAGTACTTC. It is translated as CASSQARGFGTFSSYEQYF.

The rearrangement links TRBV11-2 to TRBJ2-5, with TRBD1 identical over 9 bases. Judging by the DNA end, TRBJ2-7 fits better; the J call may be wrong. The germline V gene encodes CDR1 SGHAT and CDR2 FQNNGV. The CDR3 has 15 amino acids. The CDR3, as DNA: TGTGCCAGCAGGCGTTCCGGGACAGGGTCCTACGAGCAGTACTTC. Translating it yields CASRRSGTGSYEQYF.

This clone was recorded once. The rearrangement uses TRBV5-4 and TRBJ2-2; maybe TRBD2 (5 bases). Trimming removed 4 bases from V and 3 bases from J, with 19 bases in between. Germline assignment: CDR1 SGHNT and CDR2 YYREEE (reference sequence). The CDR3 covers 17 residues. The CDR3 loop is CASSPVYSARDTGELFF. The DNA of the CDR3 is TGTGCCAGCAGCCCCGTGTACAGCGCGAGGGACACCGGGGAGCTGTTTTTT.

This clone has a handful of counts. V and J are TRBV6-6 and TRBJ1-1; D unresolved. The CDR3 spans 14 residues. With 8 bases removed from V and 0 bases from J, the gap between germline ends came to 13 bases. Germline loops: CDR1 MNHNY, CDR2 SVGAGI (reference sequence). The CDR3 DNA reads as TGTGCCAGCCTGGCGAGCGGGGTGAACACTGAAGCTTTCTTT. Amino acid sequence: CASLASGVNTEAFF.

The V and J genes are TRBV7-9 and TRBJ2-1, with D perhaps TRBD2 (5 bases). This CDR3 comprises 13 residues. CDR1 and CDR2 (germline): SEHNR, FQNEAQ (reference sequence). Trimming took off 7 bases at V and 6 bases at J, with 13 bases between the two ends. For the CDR3, the DNA is TGTGCCAGCAACGGGATTCAGGCCAATGAGCAGTTCTTC. It encodes CASNGIQANEQFF.

In DNA form, the CDR3 reads TGTGCCAGCAGCCCGCCGGGACAGGGGTCCACCGGGGAGCTGTTTTTT. This gives the protein CASSPPGQGSTGELFF. The chain is built from TRBV27 and TRBJ2-2; 10 bases are a match to TRBD1. CDR3 length: 16 residues. CDR1 is MNHEY and CDR2 is SMNVEV in the germline V gene (reference sequence). The V and J ends lost 6 bases and 4 bases, in that order; junction bases with no gene match: 8.

This chain connects TRBV4-1 to TRBJ2-7; 7 bases are shared with TRBD2. The CDR3 contains 15 residues. V was clipped by 0 bases and J by 2 bases; unmatched bases: 4. Germline CDR1 reads MGHRA; CDR2 reads YSYEKL. The CDR3 DNA follows: TGCGCCAGCAGCCAAGATGGGGGGGGAACCTACGAGCAGTACTTC. Its translation is CASSQDGGGTYEQYF.

The chain uses TRBV6-5 and TRBJ2-4; D is undetermined. This CDR3 region has 13 residues. V was shortened by 7 bases and J by 5 bases, with 12 bases between the two germline ends. Germline V gene data show CDR1 as MNHEY and CDR2 as SVGAGI. The CDR3 sequence is CASKSSAQNIQYF. Here the CDR3 DNA reads TGTGCCAGCAAGTCGAGCGCCCAAAACATTCAGTACTTC.

The rearrangement uses TRBV11-2 and TRBJ1-2; possible D gene TRBD1, 6 bases. Germline CDR1 SGHAT, CDR2 FQNNGV. V dropped 0 bases and J dropped 2 bases, with 7 bases sitting between them. There are 14 residues in the CDR3. For the CDR3, the DNA is TGTGCCAGCAGCTTAGATGGGACAAACTATGGCTACACCTTC. Amino acids: CASSLDGTNYGYTF.

The chain couples TRBV7-3 to TRBJ1-4; 9 bases agree with TRBD1. The CDR3 length is 20 residues. Germline CDR1 SGHTA, CDR2 FQGTGA. The junction had 16 bases not matched to a gene; V was cut back by 5 bases and J by 0 bases. For the CDR3, the DNA is TGTGCCAGCAGCCCCGACAGGGGGAGCAGAGGAAATTCAACTAATGAAAAACTGTTTTTT. Protein: CASSPDRGSRGNSTNEKLFF.

The sample holds a few counts of this clone. The V call is TRBV29-1, the J call TRBJ2-1; the match to TRBD1 covers 7 bases. Losses at the gene ends were 6 bases for V and 7 bases for J; bases not matched to a gene: 21. Germline V gene sequence: CDR1 SQVTM, CDR2 ANQGSEA. The CDR3 loop spans 17 amino acids. The CDR3 here is CSVAGTADVRWENEQFF. CDR3 DNA sequence: TGCAGCGTGGCCGGGACAGCTGACGTCCGGTGGGAGAATGAGCAGTTCTTC.

This clone occurred once. The V gene is TRBV28, the J gene TRBJ1-5, with D possibly TRBD1 on 6 matching bases. V lost 3 bases, J lost 7 bases, and 19 bases lay in between. The CDR3 is 16 residues long. Germline lookup yields CDR1 MDHEN and CDR2 SYDVKM. In DNA, the CDR3 is TGTGCCAGCAGTTTGCAACAGGGTGGAAGAAGGCAGCCCCAGCATTTT. Translating it yields CASSLQQGGRRQPQHF. Full variable domain (rest looked up from reference TRBV28 and TRBJ1-5): DVKVTQSSRYLVKRTGEKVFLECVQDMDHENMFWYRQDPGLGLRLIYFSYDVKMKEKGDIPEGYSVSREKKERFSLILESASTNQTSMYLCASSLQQGGRRQPQHFGDGTRLSIL.

A few counts support this clone. The V and J genes are TRBV19 and TRBJ2-7, with 7 positions matching TRBD2. From germline, CDR1 is LNHDA and CDR2 SQIVND (reference sequence). Trimming removed 5 bases from V and 3 bases from J; junction bases left unmatched: 7. This CDR3 has 14 amino acids. CDR3 sequence reads: CASSQWEGRYEQYF. The CDR3 coding sequence is TGTGCCAGTAGTCAGTGGGAGGGTCGCTACGAGCAGTACTTC.

The gene calls are TRBV7-2 and TRBJ2-3; 10 bases align to TRBD1. V dropped 3 bases and J dropped 5; count of bases not matched to a gene: 11. Germline V gives CDR1 SGHTA, CDR2 FQGNSA. This CDR3 spans 17 amino acids. The DNA of the CDR3 is TGTGCCAGCAGCTTGCGACAGGGGGCGACCCGGGGAGATACGCAGTATTTT. This codes for CASSLRQGATRGDTQYF.

The chain employs TRBV7-2 and TRBJ2-3; D call uncertain. CDR1 and CDR2 from the germline V gene are SGHTA and FQGNSA. The CDR3 runs 14 residues. V was clipped by 1 base and J by 0 bases, with 5 bases between them. CDR3 residues: CASSLDMSTDTQYF. The CDR3 DNA follows: TGTGCCAGCAGCTTAGACATGAGCACAGATACGCAGTATTTT.

V gene TRBV6-1 combines with J gene TRBJ2-3; weak D call: TRBD2 (6 bases). CDR1 is MNHNS and CDR2 is SASEGT in the germline V gene. Trimming took 3 bases from V and 6 from J, leaving 19 bases between them. The CDR3 totals 16 residues. CDR3 sequence: CASSDGVADARDTQYF. The CDR3 bases are TGTGCCAGCAGTGACGGCGTAGCGGACGCACGGGATACGCAGTATTTT.

This rearrangement joins TRBV5-4 to TRBJ1-6, with D hard to call. Germline lookup yields CDR1 SGHNT and CDR2 YYREEE (reference sequence). Trimming stripped 4 bases from V and 0 bases from J, with 11 bases between. CDR3 length: 16 amino acids. CDR3 sequence (DNA): TGTGCCAGCAGCCCATTCGCCAGCTCCTATAATTCACCCCTCCACTTT. This translates into CASSPFASSYNSPLHF.

This clone was seen more than once but under ten times. Other DNA sequences of this sample code for an identical CDR3. The DNA for the CDR3 is TGTGCCACCAGCAGAGCCGGGGGGCCCTACGAGCAGTACTTC. Its protein product is CATSRAGGPYEQYF. The gene calls are TRBV15 and TRBJ2-7, with a possible D match to TRBD2 (7 bases). V was pared by 1 base and J by 2 bases, with 9 bases between. The CDR3 is 14 amino acids. Germline V gene sequence: CDR1 LNHNV, CDR2 YYDKDF (reference sequence).

Regarding this clone: The junction departs from germline at one end; a sequencing error may be responsible. The gene calls are TRBV7-7 and TRBJ2-3; 11 bases are a match to TRBD2. The CDR3 runs 14 residues. From germline, CDR1 is SSHAT and CDR2 FNYEAQ (reference sequence). The CDR3 region is CASSLGTSGDTQYF. The DNA of the CDR3 is TGTGCTAGCAGCTTAGGGACTAGCGGAGATACGCAGTATTTT. Drawing the rest from reference TRBV7-7 and TRBJ2-3, the complete variable domain is GAGVSQSPRYKVTKRGQDVTLRCDPISSHATLYWYQQALGQGPEFLTYFNYEAQPDKSGLPSDRFSAERPEGSISTLTIQRTEQRDSAMYRCASSLGTSGDTQYFGPGTRLTVL.

The chain employs TRBV15 and TRBJ2-7, with D hard to call. V gave up 1 base and J gave up 3 bases, with 10 bases separating them. This CDR3 is 14 amino acids long. The V gene's germline CDR1 is LNHNV and CDR2 YYDKDF (reference sequence). The CDR3 DNA sequence: TGTGCCACCAGCAGAGCCCTCAGTTACTACGAGCAGTACTTC. Its translation is CATSRALSYYEQYF.

The chain employs TRBV7-2 and TRBJ2-7; 7 nucleotides match TRBD1. Germline V gene lookup returns CDR1 SGHTA and CDR2 FQGNSA. The V and J ends lost 2 bases and 0 bases, in that order; junction bases with no gene match: 1. This CDR3 is 14 amino acids long. This CDR3 is CASSLRDSSYEQYF. Here the CDR3 DNA reads TGTGCCAGCAGCTTAAGGGACAGCTCCTACGAGCAGTACTTC.

In regard to this clone: Different DNA sequences within this sample yield the same CDR3. V is TRBV19 and J is TRBJ1-5, with 8 positions matching TRBD1. CDR1 and CDR2 from the germline V gene are LNHDA and SQIVND (reference sequence). CDR3 size: 16 residues. Germline trimming cut 0 bases from V and 9 bases from J; bases unmatched to any gene: 10. The CDR3 loop reads CASSIDAATGGRPQHF. CDR3 nucleotide sequence: TGTGCCAGTAGTATAGATGCCGCAACAGGGGGGAGGCCCCAGCATTTT.

CDR3 nucleotides: TGTGCCAGTAGTACTAGAGGAGGAGCGGGGGGGCCCACCGGGGAGCTGTTTTTT. Protein sequence: CASSTRGGAGGPTGELFF. V and J are TRBV19 and TRBJ2-2; 10 positions agree with TRBD2. This CDR3 contains 18 residues. The germline V gene encodes CDR1 LNHDA and CDR2 SQIVND (reference sequence). The V and J ends lost 4 bases and 4 bases, in that order; junction bases with no gene match: 12.

The chain uses TRBV2 and TRBJ1-2, with 10 nucleotides matching TRBD1. The CDR3 covers 13 residues. The germline V gene encodes CDR1 SNHLY and CDR2 FYNNEI. The trim removed 6 bases at V and 8 bases at J, leaving 6 bases unmatched. The CDR3 here is CASSGTGAGGYTF. The CDR3 DNA sequence: TGTGCCAGCAGCGGGACAGGGGCGGGAGGCTACACCTTC.

This rearrangement joins TRBV4-3 to TRBJ1-1; a weak D match, TRBD1 (6 bases). V was cut by 7 bases and J by 1 base, with 13 bases left in between. The CDR3 spans 14 residues. CDR1 LGHNA and CDR2 YSLEER come from the germline V gene. CDR3 DNA: TGCGCCAGCAAAGCACTAGGGGGGAACACTGAAGCTTTCTTT. It is translated as CASKALGGNTEAFF.

The chain carries TRBV5-1 and TRBJ1-5, with unresolved D. Germline values: CDR1 SGHRS, CDR2 YFSETQ. There are 15 residues in the CDR3. Trimming removed 0 bases at V and 0 bases at J, with 7 bases between. Here the CDR3 DNA reads TGCGCCAGCAGCTTGGGCGGGTATAGCAATCAGCCCCAGCATTTT. This sequence encodes CASSLGGYSNQPQHF.

Of note for this clone: At one end, the junction sequence differs from germline, possibly due to a read error. The chain carries TRBV7-9 and TRBJ2-5; maybe TRBD2 (6 bases). CDR1 is SEHNR, CDR2 FQNEAQ, per germline (reference sequence). This CDR3 is built from 13 residues. The CDR3, as DNA: TGTTCCAGCAGCTTAATGGGGACCGCGGGGCTATACTTC. Protein: CSSSLMGTAGLYF.

The chain has TRBV5-1 and TRBJ2-7; the match to TRBD2 covers 7 bases. The V gene end was trimmed by 1 base and the J gene end by 5 bases; junction bases not matched to a gene: 6. This CDR3 spans 14 amino acids. From germline, CDR1 is SGHRS and CDR2 YFSETQ. The CDR3 region is CASSLNGGSDEQYF. DNA for the CDR3: TGCGCCAGCAGCTTGAACGGGGGGTCCGACGAGCAGTACTTC. Drawing the rest from reference TRBV5-1 and TRBJ2-7, the complete variable domain is KAGVTQTPRYLIKTRGQQVTLSCSPISGHRSVSWYQQTPGQGLQFLFEYFSETQRNKGNFPGRFSGRQFSNSRSEMNVSTLELGDSALYLCASSLNGGSDEQYFGPGTRLTVT.